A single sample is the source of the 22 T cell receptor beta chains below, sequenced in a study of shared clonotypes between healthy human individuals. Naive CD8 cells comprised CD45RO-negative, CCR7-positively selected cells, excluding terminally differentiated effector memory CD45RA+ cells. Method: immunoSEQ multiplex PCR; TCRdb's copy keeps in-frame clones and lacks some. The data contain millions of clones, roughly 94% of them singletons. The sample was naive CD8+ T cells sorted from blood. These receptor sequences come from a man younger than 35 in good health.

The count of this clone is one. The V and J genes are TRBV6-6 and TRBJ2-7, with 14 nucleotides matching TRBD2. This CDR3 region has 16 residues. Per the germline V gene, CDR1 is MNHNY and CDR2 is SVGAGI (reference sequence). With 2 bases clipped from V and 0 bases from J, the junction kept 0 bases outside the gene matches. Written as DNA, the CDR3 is TGTGCCAGCAGTTACGGGACTAGCGGGGGCTCCTACGAGCAGTACTTC. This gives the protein CASSYGTSGGSYEQYF.

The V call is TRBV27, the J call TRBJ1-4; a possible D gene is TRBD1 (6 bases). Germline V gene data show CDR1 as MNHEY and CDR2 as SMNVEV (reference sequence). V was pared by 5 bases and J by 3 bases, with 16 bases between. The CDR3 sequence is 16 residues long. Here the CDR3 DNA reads TGTGCCAGCAGTCCGAACAGGGTTTTGGCTAATGAAAAACTGTTTTTT. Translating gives CASSPNRVLANEKLFF.

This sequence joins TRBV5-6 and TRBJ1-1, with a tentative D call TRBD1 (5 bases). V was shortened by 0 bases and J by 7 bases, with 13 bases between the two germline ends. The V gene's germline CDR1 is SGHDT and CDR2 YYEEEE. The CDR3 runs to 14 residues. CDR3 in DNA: TGTGCCAGCAGCTTGGTACGGGGGGGATTTGAAGCTTTCTTT. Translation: CASSLVRGGFEAFF.

The CDR3 DNA reads as TGTGCCAGCAGCTTAGTGGGAGGGCGCGAGCAGTACTTC. Protein sequence: CASSLVGGREQYF. The rearrangement uses TRBV7-9 and TRBJ2-7, with TRBD2 matching 7 bases. V was pared by 1 base and J by 6 bases, with 3 bases of the junction left unmatched. CDR3 length: 13 residues. CDR1 and CDR2 from the germline V gene are SEHNR and FQNEAQ (reference sequence). Looking up the rest from reference TRBV7-9 and TRBJ2-7 gives the full variable domain: DTGVSQNPRHKITKRGQNVTFRCDPISEHNRLYWYRQTLGQGPEFLTYFQNEAQLEKSRLLSDRFSAERPKGSFSTLEIQRTEQGDSAMYLCASSLVGGREQYFGPGTRLTVT.

The CDR3 here is CASRGDRLNEQYF. The CDR3 bases are TGTGCCAGCAGGGGGGACAGATTAAACGAGCAGTACTTC. The chain recombines TRBV6-1 with TRBJ2-7, with 7 bases matching TRBD1. This CDR3 has 13 residues. Trimming at V came to 6 bases and at J to 5 bases, leaving 7 bases not matched to a gene. Germline CDR1 reads MNHNS; CDR2 reads SASEGT.

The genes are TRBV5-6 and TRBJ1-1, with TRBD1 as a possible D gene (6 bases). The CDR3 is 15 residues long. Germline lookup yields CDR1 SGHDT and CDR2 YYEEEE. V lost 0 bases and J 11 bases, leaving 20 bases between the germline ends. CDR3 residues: CASSLATAGAWSAFF. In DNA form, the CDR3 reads TGTGCCAGCAGCTTGGCCACTGCGGGGGCTTGGTCTGCTTTCTTT. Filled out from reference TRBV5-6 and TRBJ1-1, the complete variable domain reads DAGVTQSPTHLIKTRGQQVTLRCSPKSGHDTVSWYQQALGQGPQFIFQYYEEEERQRGNFPDRFSGHQFPNYSSELNVNALLLGDSALYLCASSLATAGAWSAFFGQGTRLTVV.

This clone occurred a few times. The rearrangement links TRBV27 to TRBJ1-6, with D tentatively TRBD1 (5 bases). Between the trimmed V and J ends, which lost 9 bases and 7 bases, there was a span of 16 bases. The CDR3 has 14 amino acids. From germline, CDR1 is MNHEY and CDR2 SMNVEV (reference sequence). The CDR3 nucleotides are TGTGCCAGTACCGGGATCGGGGACAATTCACCCCTCCACTTT. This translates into CASTGIGDNSPLHF.

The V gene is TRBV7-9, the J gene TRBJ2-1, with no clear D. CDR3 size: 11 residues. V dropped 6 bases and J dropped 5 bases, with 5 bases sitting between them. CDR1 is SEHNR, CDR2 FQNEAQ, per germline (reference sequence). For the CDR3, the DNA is TGTGCCAGCAGTGCGAACAATGAGCAGTTCTTC. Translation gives CASSANNEQFF.

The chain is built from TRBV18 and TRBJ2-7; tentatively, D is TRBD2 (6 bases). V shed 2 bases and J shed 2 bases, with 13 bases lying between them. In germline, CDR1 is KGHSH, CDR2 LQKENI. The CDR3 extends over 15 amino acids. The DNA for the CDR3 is TGTGCCAGCTCACCAGGGACTGCCTTAGCCTACGAGCAGTACTTC. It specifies CASSPGTALAYEQYF.

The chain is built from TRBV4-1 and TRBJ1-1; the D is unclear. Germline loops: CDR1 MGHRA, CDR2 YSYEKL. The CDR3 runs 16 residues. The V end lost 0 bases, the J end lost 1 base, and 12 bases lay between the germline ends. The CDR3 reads CASSQDRVAENTEAFF. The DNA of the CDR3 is TGCGCCAGCAGCCAAGATCGGGTGGCAGAGAACACTGAAGCTTTCTTT.

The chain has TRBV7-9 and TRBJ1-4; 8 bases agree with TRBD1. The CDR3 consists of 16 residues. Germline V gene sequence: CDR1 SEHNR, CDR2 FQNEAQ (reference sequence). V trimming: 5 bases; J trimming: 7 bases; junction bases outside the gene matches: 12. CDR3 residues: CASSPGTGGFGEKLFF. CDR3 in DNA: TGTGCCAGCAGCCCCGGGACAGGAGGCTTTGGTGAAAAACTGTTTTTT.

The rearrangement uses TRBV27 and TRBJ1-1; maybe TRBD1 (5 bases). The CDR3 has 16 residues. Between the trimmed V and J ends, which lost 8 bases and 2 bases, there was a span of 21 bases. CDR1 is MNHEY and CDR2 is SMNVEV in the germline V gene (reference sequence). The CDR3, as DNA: TGTGCCAGCTCCTCGGCCCCGGGACGCCCCAACACTGAAGCTTTCTTT. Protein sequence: CASSSAPGRPNTEAFF.

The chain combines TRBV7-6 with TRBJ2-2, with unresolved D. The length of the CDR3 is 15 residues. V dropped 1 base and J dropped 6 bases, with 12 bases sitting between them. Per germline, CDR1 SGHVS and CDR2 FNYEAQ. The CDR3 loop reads CASSLENVVAGELFF. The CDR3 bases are TGTGCCAGCAGCTTAGAGAATGTGGTGGCCGGGGAGCTGTTTTTT.

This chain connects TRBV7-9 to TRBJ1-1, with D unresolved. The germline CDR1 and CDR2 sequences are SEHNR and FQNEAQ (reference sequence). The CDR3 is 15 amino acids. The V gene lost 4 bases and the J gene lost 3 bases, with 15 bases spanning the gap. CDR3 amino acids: CASSSGRGSYTEAFF. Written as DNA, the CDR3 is TGTGCCAGCAGCTCTGGGCGCGGGTCTTACACTGAAGCTTTCTTT. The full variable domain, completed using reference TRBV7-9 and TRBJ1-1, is DTGVSQNPRHKITKRGQNVTFRCDPISEHNRLYWYRQTLGQGPEFLTYFQNEAQLEKSRLLSDRFSAERPKGSFSTLEIQRTEQGDSAMYLCASSSGRGSYTEAFFGQGTRLTVV.

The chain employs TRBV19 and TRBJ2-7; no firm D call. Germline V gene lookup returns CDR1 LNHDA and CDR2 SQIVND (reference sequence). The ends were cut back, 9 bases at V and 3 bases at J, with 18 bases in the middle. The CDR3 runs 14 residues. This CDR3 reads CASTPGSLGYEQYF. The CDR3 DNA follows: TGTGCCAGCACCCCCGGGTCCCTGGGCTACGAGCAGTACTTC.

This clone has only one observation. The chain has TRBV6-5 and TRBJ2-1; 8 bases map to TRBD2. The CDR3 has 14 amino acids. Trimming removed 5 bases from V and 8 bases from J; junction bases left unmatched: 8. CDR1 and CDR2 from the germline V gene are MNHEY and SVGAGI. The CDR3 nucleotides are TGTGCCAGCAGTAGCGGACTAGCTGTCGATGAGCAGTTCTTC. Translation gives CASSSGLAVDEQFF.

The CDR3 nucleotides are TGTGCCAGTAGTATTAGCGACAGCATCTATAATTCACCCCTCCACTTT. This codes for CASSISDSIYNSPLHF. The chain has TRBV19 and TRBJ1-6, with D tentatively TRBD1 (5 bases). Germline-derived CDR1 and CDR2 are LNHDA and SQIVND (reference sequence). Between the trimmed V and J ends, which lost 3 bases and 3 bases, there was a span of 12 bases. The CDR3 extends over 16 amino acids.

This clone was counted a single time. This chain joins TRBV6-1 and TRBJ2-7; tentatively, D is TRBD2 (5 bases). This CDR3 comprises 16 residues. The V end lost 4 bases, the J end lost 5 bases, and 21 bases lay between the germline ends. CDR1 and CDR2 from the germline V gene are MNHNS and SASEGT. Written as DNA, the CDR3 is TGTGCCAGCAGTGGGGTCGAGGGCCAGATTGGGAACGAGCAGTACTTC. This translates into CASSGVEGQIGNEQYF.

CDR3 residues: CASSEWLAGQETQYF. For the CDR3, the DNA is TGTGCCAGCAGTGAATGGCTAGCGGGGCAAGAGACCCAGTACTTC. The V gene is TRBV25-1, the J gene TRBJ2-5; 9 bases are shared with TRBD2. V trimming: 1 base; J trimming: 2 bases; junction bases outside the gene matches: 2. CDR1 is MGHDK and CDR2 is SYGVNS in the germline V gene. This CDR3 region has 15 residues.

CDR3 protein: CSVEHRDNTGELFF. CDR3 sequence (DNA): TGCAGCGTTGAACACAGGGATAACACCGGGGAGCTGTTTTTT. The chain is built from TRBV29-1 and TRBJ2-2; D may be TRBD1 (6 bases). V was trimmed by 2 bases and J by 2 bases, leaving 9 bases between them. Germline-derived CDR1 and CDR2 are SQVTM and ANQGSEA. The CDR3 extends over 14 amino acids.

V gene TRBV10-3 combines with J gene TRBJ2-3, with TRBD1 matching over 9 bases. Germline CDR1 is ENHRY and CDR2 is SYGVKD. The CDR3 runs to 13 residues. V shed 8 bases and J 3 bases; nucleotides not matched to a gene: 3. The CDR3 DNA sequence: TGTGCCATCGGGGGACAGGGTACAGATACGCAGTATTTT. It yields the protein CAIGGQGTDTQYF.

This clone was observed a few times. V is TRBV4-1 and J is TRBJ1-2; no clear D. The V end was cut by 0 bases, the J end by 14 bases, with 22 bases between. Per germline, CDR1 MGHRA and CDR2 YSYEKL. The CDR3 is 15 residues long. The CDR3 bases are TGCGCCAGCAGCCAAGATTCGGCCAGTGGGTTTGGAGAAACCTTC. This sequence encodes CASSQDSASGFGETF.